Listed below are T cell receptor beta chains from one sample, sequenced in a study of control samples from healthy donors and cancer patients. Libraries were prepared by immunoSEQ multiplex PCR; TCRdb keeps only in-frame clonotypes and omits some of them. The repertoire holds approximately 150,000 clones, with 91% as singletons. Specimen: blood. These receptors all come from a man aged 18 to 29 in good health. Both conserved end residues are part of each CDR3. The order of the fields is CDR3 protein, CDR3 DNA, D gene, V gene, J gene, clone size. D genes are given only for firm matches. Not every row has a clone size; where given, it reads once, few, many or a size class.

CDR3aa: CASSFNLVGADFTDTQYF; CDR3nt: TGTGCCAGCAGTTTCAACCTCGTAGGGGCGGATTTCACAGATACGCAGTATTTT; d_gene: -; v_gene: TRBV6-2/TRBV6-3; j_gene: TRBJ2-3; abundance: once
CDR3aa: CATGTGPTGNTIYF; CDR3nt: TGTGCCACCGGAACAGGGCCGACTGGAAACACCATATATTTT; d_gene: -; v_gene: TRBV24-1; j_gene: TRBJ1-3; abundance: -
CDR3aa: CASSQFFGGNTEAFF; CDR3nt: TGTGCCAGCAGCCAATTTTTTGGGGGGAACACTGAAGCTTTCTTT; d_gene: -; v_gene: TRBV3-1/TRBV3-2; j_gene: TRBJ1-1; abundance: -
CDR3aa: CASSLGRRVGETQYF; CDR3nt: TGTGCCAGCAGCCTCGGGCGCAGGGTTGGGGAGACCCAGTACTTC; d_gene: -; v_gene: TRBV7-6; j_gene: TRBJ2-5; abundance: -
CDR3aa: CASQQGLMRGYTF; CDR3nt: TGTGCCAGCCAACAGGGATTAATGCGAGGCTACACCTTC; d_gene: -; v_gene: TRBV2; j_gene: TRBJ1-2; abundance: few
CDR3aa: CASSLQQGMNTEAFF; CDR3nt: TGTGCCAGCAGTTTACAACAGGGAATGAACACTGAAGCTTTCTTT; d_gene: -; v_gene: TRBV27; j_gene: TRBJ1-1; abundance: -
CDR3aa: CASSPQGAASRNTYEQYF; CDR3nt: TGCGCCAGCAGCCCCCAGGGGGCCGCCTCCCGGAACACCTACGAGCAGTACTTC; d_gene: TRBD1; v_gene: TRBV4-1; j_gene: TRBJ2-7; abundance: -
CDR3aa: CASSDPLAGGLETQYF; CDR3nt: TGTGCCAGCAGTGACCCCCTAGCGGGGGGCTTAGAGACCCAGTACTTC; d_gene: TRBD2; v_gene: TRBV2; j_gene: TRBJ2-5; abundance: -
CDR3aa: CASSWGGPAGELFF; CDR3nt: TGTGCCAGCAGCTGGGGGGGCCCGGCCGGGGAGCTGTTTTTT; d_gene: -; v_gene: TRBV28; j_gene: TRBJ2-2; abundance: -
CDR3aa: CASGLSGANVLTF; CDR3nt: TGTGCCAGCGGGCTCTCTGGGGCCAACGTCCTGACTTTC; d_gene: -; v_gene: TRBV13; j_gene: TRBJ2-6; abundance: -
CDR3aa: CASSMMGNYGYTF; CDR3nt: TGTGCCAGTAGTATGATGGGGAACTATGGCTACACCTTC; d_gene: -; v_gene: TRBV19; j_gene: TRBJ1-2; abundance: -
CDR3aa: CASSPFGTGREQYF; CDR3nt: TGTGCCAGCAGCCCATTCGGGACAGGGCGCGAGCAGTACTTC; d_gene: TRBD1; v_gene: TRBV7-6; j_gene: TRBJ2-7; abundance: -
CDR3aa: CASSFRRTSGYEQYF; CDR3nt: TGTGCCAGCAGTTTCAGACGGACTAGCGGCTACGAGCAGTACTTC; d_gene: TRBD2; v_gene: TRBV6-5; j_gene: TRBJ2-7; abundance: -
CDR3aa: CASSQGQVEYF; CDR3nt: TGTGCCAGCAGCCAAGGACAGGTAGAGTACTTC; d_gene: -; v_gene: TRBV14; j_gene: TRBJ2-7; abundance: few
CDR3aa: CASRPSGSAYEQYF; CDR3nt: TGTGCCAGCAGACCTAGCGGGAGTGCCTACGAGCAGTACTTC; d_gene: TRBD2; v_gene: TRBV3-1/TRBV3-2; j_gene: TRBJ2-7; abundance: -
CDR3aa: CSVDRGGLNEQFF; CDR3nt: TGCAGCGTTGATCGGGGGGGCCTGAATGAGCAGTTCTTC; d_gene: TRBD2; v_gene: TRBV29-1; j_gene: TRBJ2-1; abundance: -
CDR3aa: CARSREIGGPISGANVLTF; CDR3nt: TGTGCCAGAAGTCGGGAAATCGGGGGCCCCATCTCTGGGGCCAACGTCCTGACTTTC; d_gene: -; v_gene: TRBV5-3; j_gene: TRBJ2-6; abundance: -
CDR3aa: CASSSVQGKFQPQHF; CDR3nt: TGTGCCAGCAGTTCCGTACAGGGTAAATTTCAGCCCCAGCATTTT; d_gene: -; v_gene: TRBV6-2/TRBV6-3; j_gene: TRBJ1-5; abundance: few
CDR3aa: CASSLVGGAGNTEAFF; CDR3nt: TGTGCCAGCAGCCTAGTAGGGGGCGCCGGGAACACTGAAGCTTTCTTT; d_gene: TRBD1; v_gene: TRBV7-3; j_gene: TRBJ1-1; abundance: -
CDR3aa: CASSQEDRGHQPQHF; CDR3nt: TGCGCCAGCAGCCAGGAAGACAGGGGCCATCAGCCCCAGCATTTT; d_gene: TRBD1; v_gene: TRBV4-1; j_gene: TRBJ1-5; abundance: -
CDR3aa: CASSYGTGKAQYF; CDR3nt: TGTGCCAGCAGCTACGGGACAGGGAAGGCCCAGTACTTC; d_gene: TRBD1; v_gene: TRBV7-9; j_gene: TRBJ2-5; abundance: -
CDR3aa: CASSIHTGGYGYTF; CDR3nt: TGTGCCAGCAGTATCCACACAGGGGGCTATGGCTACACCTTC; d_gene: TRBD1; v_gene: TRBV28; j_gene: TRBJ1-2; abundance: -
CDR3aa: CASSKAGKGRSGNTIYF; CDR3nt: TGTGCCAGCAGCAAAGCAGGGAAGGGCAGGAGTGGAAACACCATATATTTT; d_gene: -; v_gene: TRBV21-1; j_gene: TRBJ1-3; abundance: once
CDR3aa: CATSRDPGIGELFF; CDR3nt: TGTGCCACCAGCAGAGATCCAGGGATCGGGGAGCTGTTTTTT; d_gene: -; v_gene: TRBV15; j_gene: TRBJ2-2; abundance: -
CDR3aa: CASSLSGGTVSNTGELFF; CDR3nt: TGTGCCAGCAGTTTATCAGGCGGGACAGTATCGAACACCGGGGAGCTGTTTTTT; d_gene: -; v_gene: TRBV27; j_gene: TRBJ2-2; abundance: -
CDR3aa: CASSLGGDGVNYGYTF; CDR3nt: TGTGCCAGCAGCTTAGGGGGGGACGGTGTTAACTATGGCTACACCTTC; d_gene: -; v_gene: TRBV7-9; j_gene: TRBJ1-2; abundance: -
CDR3aa: CASSLEAGGDEQYF; CDR3nt: TGCGCCAGCAGCTTGGAAGCGGGGGGCGATGAGCAGTACTTC; d_gene: TRBD2; v_gene: TRBV5-1; j_gene: TRBJ2-7; abundance: once
CDR3aa: CASDGLSGYTF; CDR3nt: TGTGCCAGCGACGGGCTTTCTGGCTACACCTTC; d_gene: -; v_gene: TRBV2; j_gene: TRBJ1-2; abundance: -
CDR3aa: CASSLSGIQAFF; CDR3nt: TGTGCCAGCAGCTTATCAGGAATCCAAGCTTTCTTT; d_gene: -; v_gene: TRBV7-2; j_gene: TRBJ1-1; abundance: -
CDR3aa: CASSPSLGGTGELFF; CDR3nt: TGTGCCAGCAGTCCATCTCTAGGAGGCACCGGGGAGCTGTTTTTT; d_gene: -; v_gene: TRBV5-5; j_gene: TRBJ2-2; abundance: -
CDR3aa: CASSLPYSGGAGTGELFF; CDR3nt: TGTGCCAGCAGCCTACCCTATAGCGGGGGGGCCGGAACCGGGGAGCTGTTTTTT; d_gene: TRBD2; v_gene: TRBV5-4; j_gene: TRBJ2-2; abundance: -
CDR3aa: CASSYANQQAGNTIYF; CDR3nt: TGTGCCAGCAGTTACGCAAACCAACAGGCTGGAAACACCATATATTTT; d_gene: -; v_gene: TRBV6-5; j_gene: TRBJ1-3; abundance: -
CDR3aa: CASSQDRRSSYNSPLHF; CDR3nt: TGCGCCAGCAGCCAAGATCGAAGAAGCTCCTATAATTCACCCCTCCACTTT; d_gene: -; v_gene: TRBV4-1; j_gene: TRBJ1-6; abundance: -
CDR3aa: CAISVQEENYGYTF; CDR3nt: TGTGCCATCAGTGTTCAGGAGGAAAACTATGGCTACACCTTC; d_gene: -; v_gene: TRBV10-3; j_gene: TRBJ1-2; abundance: -
CDR3aa: CASSHLSQSTDTQYF; CDR3nt: TGCGCCAGCAGCCATTTATCCCAAAGCACAGATACGCAGTATTTT; d_gene: -; v_gene: TRBV5-1; j_gene: TRBJ2-3; abundance: once
CDR3aa: CASSDLSRGVQETQYF; CDR3nt: TGCGCCAGCAGCGATCTCAGCCGGGGTGTCCAAGAGACCCAGTACTTC; d_gene: -; v_gene: TRBV5-1; j_gene: TRBJ2-5; abundance: -
CDR3aa: CASSIQVIVSTDTQYF; CDR3nt: TGTGCCAGTAGTATCCAGGTGATTGTTAGCACAGATACGCAGTATTTT; d_gene: -; v_gene: TRBV19; j_gene: TRBJ2-3; abundance: -
CDR3aa: CASSTDRESTYNSPLHF; CDR3nt: TGCGCCAGCAGCACCGACAGGGAGTCCACCTATAATTCACCCCTCCACTTT; d_gene: TRBD1; v_gene: TRBV5-1; j_gene: TRBJ1-6; abundance: -
CDR3aa: CASSIVSQGVRGYTF; CDR3nt: TGTGCCAGTAGTATAGTATCCCAGGGCGTTCGCGGCTACACCTTC; d_gene: -; v_gene: TRBV19; j_gene: TRBJ1-2; abundance: -
CDR3aa: CASSLEERTEAFF; CDR3nt: TGCGCCAGCAGCTTGGAAGAGAGGACTGAAGCTTTCTTT; d_gene: -; v_gene: TRBV5-1; j_gene: TRBJ1-1; abundance: -
CDR3aa: CATGTGQGEVRNEQFF; CDR3nt: TGTGCCACCGGAACGGGACAGGGAGAGGTTCGCAATGAGCAGTTCTTC; d_gene: TRBD1; v_gene: TRBV10-3; j_gene: TRBJ2-1; abundance: -
CDR3aa: CASKTTGFITIYF; CDR3nt: TGTGCCAGCAAAACAACAGGTTTCATCACCATATATTTT; d_gene: -; v_gene: TRBV12-3/TRBV12-4; j_gene: TRBJ1-3; abundance: -
CDR3aa: CASSYGYEQYF; CDR3nt: TGTGCCAGCAGTTACGGGTACGAGCAGTACTTC; d_gene: -; v_gene: TRBV12-3/TRBV12-4; j_gene: TRBJ2-7; abundance: -
CDR3aa: CASSPVGQGNGDTQYF; CDR3nt: TGTGCCAGCTCACCAGTAGGCCAGGGGAATGGGGATACGCAGTATTTT; d_gene: -; v_gene: TRBV18; j_gene: TRBJ2-3; abundance: -
CDR3aa: CASSLSGQGGYEQYF; CDR3nt: TGCGCCAGCAGCTTGTCGGGCCAGGGGGGCTACGAGCAGTACTTC; d_gene: -; v_gene: TRBV5-1; j_gene: TRBJ2-7; abundance: -
CDR3aa: CASSLNLHGYTF; CDR3nt: TGTGCCAGCAGCTTAAACCTACATGGCTACACCTTC; d_gene: -; v_gene: TRBV7-7; j_gene: TRBJ1-2; abundance: -
CDR3aa: CASSYSPDMNTEAFF; CDR3nt: TGTGCCAGCAGTTACTCTCCGGACATGAACACTGAAGCTTTCTTT; d_gene: -; v_gene: TRBV6-5; j_gene: TRBJ1-1; abundance: once
CDR3aa: CASSQRDRGPETQYF; CDR3nt: TGCGCCAGCAGCCAAAGGGACAGGGGCCCAGAGACCCAGTACTTC; d_gene: TRBD1; v_gene: TRBV4-1; j_gene: TRBJ2-5; abundance: -
CDR3aa: CASSHLGGDYEQYF; CDR3nt: TGCGCCAGCAGCCATTTAGGGGGGGACTACGAGCAGTACTTC; d_gene: -; v_gene: TRBV4-1; j_gene: TRBJ2-7; abundance: -
CDR3aa: CASSAFAGGFVDTQYF; CDR3nt: TGTGCCAGCAGCGCCTTTGCGGGGGGGTTTGTAGATACGCAGTATTTT; d_gene: TRBD2; v_gene: TRBV13; j_gene: TRBJ2-3; abundance: -
CDR3aa: CASSWSPLTNYGYTF; CDR3nt: TGTGCCAGCAGTTGGAGCCCACTTACTAACTATGGCTACACCTTC; d_gene: -; v_gene: TRBV6-5; j_gene: TRBJ1-2; abundance: -
CDR3aa: CASSQWENTEAFF; CDR3nt: TGCGCCAGCAGCCAATGGGAGAACACTGAAGCTTTCTTT; d_gene: -; v_gene: TRBV4-1; j_gene: TRBJ1-1; abundance: -